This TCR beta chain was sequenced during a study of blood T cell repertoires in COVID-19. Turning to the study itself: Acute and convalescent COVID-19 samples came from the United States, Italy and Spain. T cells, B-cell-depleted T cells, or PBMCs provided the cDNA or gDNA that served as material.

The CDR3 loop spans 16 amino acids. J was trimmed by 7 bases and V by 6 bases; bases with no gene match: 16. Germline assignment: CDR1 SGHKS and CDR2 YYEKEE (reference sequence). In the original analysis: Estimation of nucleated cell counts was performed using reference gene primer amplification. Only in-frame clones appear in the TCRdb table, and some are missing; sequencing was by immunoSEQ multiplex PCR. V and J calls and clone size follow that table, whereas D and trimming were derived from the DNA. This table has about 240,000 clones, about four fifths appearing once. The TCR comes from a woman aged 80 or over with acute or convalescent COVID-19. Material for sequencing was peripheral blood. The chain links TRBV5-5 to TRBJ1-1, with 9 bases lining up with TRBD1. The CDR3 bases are TGTGCCAGCACCCAGAGGGACAGGGTAGATAATAATGAAGCTTTCTTT. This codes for CASTQRDRVDNNEAFF.